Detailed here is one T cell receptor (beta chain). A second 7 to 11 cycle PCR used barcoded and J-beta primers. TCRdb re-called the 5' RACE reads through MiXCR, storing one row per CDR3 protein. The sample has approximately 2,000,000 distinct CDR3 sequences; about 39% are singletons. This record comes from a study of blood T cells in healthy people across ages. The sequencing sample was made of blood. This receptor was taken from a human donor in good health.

CDR3 bases: TGCAGCCCATCCGGGACAGGGTCCGTTAACTATGGCTACACCTTC. The encoded protein is CSPSGTGSVNYGYTF. V usage is TRBV29-1 and J usage is TRBJ1-2; TRBD1 matches 9 bases. The CDR3 has 15 residues. V was clipped by 8 bases and J by 1 base; unmatched bases: 11. Germline lookup yields CDR1 SQVTM and CDR2 ANQGSEA. The full variable domain, with the rest looked up from reference TRBV29-1 and TRBJ1-2, is SAVISQKPSRDICQRGTSLTIQCQVDSQVTMMFWYRQQPGQSLTLIATANQGSEATYESGFVIDKFPISRPNLTFSTLTVSNMSPEDSSIYLCSPSGTGSVNYGYTFGSGTRLTVV.